This T cell receptor beta chain originates from a study of post-analysis software for immune sequencing data. Points from the study as a whole: When patients were compared with controls, about 5 TRBV segments were more frequent, TRBV5-6, TRBV5-1 and TRBV20-1 among them. Relative to controls, patients with multiple sclerosis showed significantly lower normalized Chao1 diversity.

The CDR3 runs 14 residues. The V and J ends lost 5 bases and 7 bases respectively, with 15 bases between them. The V gene's germline CDR1 is LNHDA and CDR2 SQIVND (reference sequence). Included in the TCR beta cDNA libraries were unique molecular identifiers. TCRdb redid the calling of the PCR reads with MiXCR, one entry per CDR3 protein. In the table there are roughly 410,000 distinct CDR3 sequences, roughly 38% of which are singletons. To note about this clonotype: The antigen is undetermined.

This TCR was sampled from a girl under 18 with multiple sclerosis. Sequences were obtained from blood. This rearrangement joins TRBV19 to TRBJ1-5, with D unresolved. The CDR3 reads CASSVLLGHQPQHF. CDR3 nucleotides: TGTGCCAGTAGTGTTCTTCTCGGTCACCAGCCCCAGCATTTT.